What follows is one T cell receptor (beta chain) and its context. Its antigen is currently unknown. The PCR employed 60 Vbeta primers together with 13 Jbeta primers. Sequencing used immunoSEQ multiplex PCR; TCRdb keeps in-frame clones, though not all of them. In total, the table holds approximately 110,000 clones. This entry belongs to a study of cytomegalovirus exposure and HLA in healthy donors. Broader study findings: The likely explanation for a cluster of highly shared sequence variants was sequencing artifact.

CDR1 and CDR2 (germline): MNHEY, SMNVEV (reference sequence). This CDR3 is built from 17 residues. Trimming at V came to 5 bases and at J to 1 base, leaving 5 bases not matched to a gene. The sequence was collected from a man between 18 and 29 years old in good health and CMV-seronegative. This sequence joins TRBV27 and TRBJ1-6; 10 bases line up with TRBD1. Sequences were obtained from PBMCs. CDR3 amino acids: CASSPRDRGSYNSPLHF. The CDR3 DNA follows: TGTGCCAGCAGTCCCCGGGACAGGGGATCCTATAATTCACCCCTCCACTTT.